This T cell receptor (beta chain) stems from a study of blood T cell repertoires in COVID-19. Study information: COVID-19 samples from acute and convalescent phases originated in the United States, Italy and Spain.

V was cut by 1 base and J by 2 bases, with 11 bases left in between. The CDR3 runs 15 residues. Germline-derived CDR1 and CDR2 are SEHNR and FQNEAQ (reference sequence). In the original processing: Reference gene primer amplification gave nucleated cell count estimates. Measured with immunoSEQ multiplex PCR; TCRdb has only the in-frame clones, and not every one. V and J calls and clone size are as listed in that table; D and trimming were resolved from the DNA. The data show 250,000 to 300,000 clones, about 88% seen once. Enrolled through a virtual design, the participants were between roughly 18 and 100 years of age and came from some 26 US areas. Grouping used clinical history reported by participants in a survey and questionnaire.

Input material: PBMCs or T cells enriched from blood (not recorded which). The origin of this receptor is a woman aged 50 to 65 who had been exposed to COVID-19. The chain carries TRBV7-9 and TRBJ1-1, with a tentative D call TRBD1 (6 bases). The CDR3 DNA reads TGTGCCAGCAGCTTAGACGGGACACATAACACTGAAGCTTTCTTT. Translating it yields CASSLDGTHNTEAFF. The entire variable domain, with the rest obtained from reference TRBV7-9 and TRBJ1-1, is as follows: DTGVSQNPRHKITKRGQNVTFRCDPISEHNRLYWYRQTLGQGPEFLTYFQNEAQLEKSRLLSDRFSAERPKGSFSTLEIQRTEQGDSAMYLCASSLDGTHNTEAFFGQGTRLTVV.